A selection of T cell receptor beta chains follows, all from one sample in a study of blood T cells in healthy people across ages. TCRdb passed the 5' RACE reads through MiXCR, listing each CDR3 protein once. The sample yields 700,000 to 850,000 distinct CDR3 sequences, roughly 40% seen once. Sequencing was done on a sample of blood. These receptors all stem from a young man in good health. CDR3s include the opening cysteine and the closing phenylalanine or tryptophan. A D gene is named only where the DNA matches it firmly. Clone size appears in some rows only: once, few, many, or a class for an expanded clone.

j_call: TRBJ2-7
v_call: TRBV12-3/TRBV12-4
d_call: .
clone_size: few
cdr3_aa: CASSPFGSGGNSYEQYF
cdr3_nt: TGTGCCAGCAGCCCCTTTGGGTCGGGCGGGAACTCCTACGAGCAGTACTTC

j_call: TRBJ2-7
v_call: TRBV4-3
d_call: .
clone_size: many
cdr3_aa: CASSQDSRTEQYF
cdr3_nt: TGCGCCAGCAGCCAAGATTCCCGGACAGAGCAGTACTTC

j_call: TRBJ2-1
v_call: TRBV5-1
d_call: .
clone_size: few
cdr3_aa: CASSWGPNYNEQFF
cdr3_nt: TGCGCCAGCAGCTGGGGGCCGAACTACAATGAGCAGTTCTTC

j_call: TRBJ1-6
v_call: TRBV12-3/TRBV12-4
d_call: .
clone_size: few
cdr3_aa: CASSTAHGGGYNSPLHF
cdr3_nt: TGTGCCAGCTCCACTGCCCACGGGGGCGGATATAATTCACCCCTCCACTTT

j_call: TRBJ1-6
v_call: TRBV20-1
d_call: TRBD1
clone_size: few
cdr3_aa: CSARGGQTSYNSPLHF
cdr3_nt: TGCAGTGCTAGGGGGGGACAGACCTCCTATAATTCACCCCTCCACTTT

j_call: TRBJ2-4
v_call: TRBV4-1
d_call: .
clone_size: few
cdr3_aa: CASSQDWEGGMVKNIQYF
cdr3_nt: TGCGCCAGCAGCCAAGATTGGGAAGGGGGAATGGTCAAAAACATTCAGTACTTC

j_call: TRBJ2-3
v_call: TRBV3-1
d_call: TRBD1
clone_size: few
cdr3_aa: CASSQDQGASDTQYF
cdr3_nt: TGTGCCAGCAGCCAAGATCAGGGGGCGTCGGATACGCAGTATTTT

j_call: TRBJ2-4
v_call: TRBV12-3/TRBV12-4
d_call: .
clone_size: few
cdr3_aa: CASSFATLGQYF
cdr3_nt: TGTGCCAGCAGTTTCGCCACCCTTGGTCAGTACTTC

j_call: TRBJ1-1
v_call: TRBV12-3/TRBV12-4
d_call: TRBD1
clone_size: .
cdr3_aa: CASSTQGAGAEAFF
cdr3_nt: TGTGCCAGCAGTACACAGGGGGCTGGGGCTGAAGCTTTCTTT

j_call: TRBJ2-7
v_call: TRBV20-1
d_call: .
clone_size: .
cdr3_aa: CSAIPGGRIHEQYF
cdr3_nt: TGCAGTGCTATACCCGGGGGGCGCATCCATGAGCAGTACTTC

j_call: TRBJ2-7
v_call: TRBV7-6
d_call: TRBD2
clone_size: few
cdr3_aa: CASSSSGGSEQYF
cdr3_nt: TGTGCCAGCAGCTCTAGCGGGGGGTCCGAGCAGTACTTC

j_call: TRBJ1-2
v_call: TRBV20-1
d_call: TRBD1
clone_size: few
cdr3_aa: CSAPGQEGYGYTF
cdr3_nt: TGCAGTGCTCCCGGACAGGAAGGCTATGGCTACACCTTC

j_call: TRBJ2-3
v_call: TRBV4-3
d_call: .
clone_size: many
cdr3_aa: CASSHTSGRMADTQYF
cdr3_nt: TGCGCCAGCAGCCACACATCAGGTAGAATGGCAGATACGCAGTATTTT

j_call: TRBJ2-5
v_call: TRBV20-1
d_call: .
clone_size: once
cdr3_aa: CSARGYPRSETQYF
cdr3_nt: TGCAGTGCTAGAGGATACCCGAGAAGCGAGACCCAGTACTTC

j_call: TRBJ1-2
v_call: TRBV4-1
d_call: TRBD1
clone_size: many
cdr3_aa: CASSPGTDNYGYTF
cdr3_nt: TGCGCCAGCAGCCCAGGGACAGATAACTATGGCTACACCTTC

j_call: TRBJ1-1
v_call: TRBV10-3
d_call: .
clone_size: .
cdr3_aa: CAIVGGSGNTEAFF
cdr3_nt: TGTGCCATCGTGGGGGGGAGCGGGAACACTGAAGCTTTCTTT

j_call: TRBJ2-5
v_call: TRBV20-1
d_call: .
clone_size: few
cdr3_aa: CSARGTPGFAMIWKTQYF
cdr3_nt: TGCAGTGCTAGAGGAACTCCAGGTTTTGCCATGATCTGGAAGACCCAGTACTTC